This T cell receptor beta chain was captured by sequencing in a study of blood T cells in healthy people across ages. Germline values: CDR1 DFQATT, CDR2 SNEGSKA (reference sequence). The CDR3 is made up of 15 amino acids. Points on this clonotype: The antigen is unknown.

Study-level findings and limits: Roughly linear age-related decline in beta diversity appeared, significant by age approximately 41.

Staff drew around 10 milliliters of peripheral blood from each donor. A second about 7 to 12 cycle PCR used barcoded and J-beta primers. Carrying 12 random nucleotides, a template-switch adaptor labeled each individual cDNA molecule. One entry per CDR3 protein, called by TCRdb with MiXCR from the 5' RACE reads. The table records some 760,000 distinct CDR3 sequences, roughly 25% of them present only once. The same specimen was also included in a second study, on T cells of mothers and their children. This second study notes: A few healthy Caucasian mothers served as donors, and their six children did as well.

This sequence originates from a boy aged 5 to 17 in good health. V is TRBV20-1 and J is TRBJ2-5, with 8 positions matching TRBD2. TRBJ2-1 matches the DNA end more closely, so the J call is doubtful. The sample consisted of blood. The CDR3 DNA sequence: TGCAGTGCTCCCCCGCGGGGGGTTACTTACAATGAGCAGTTCTTC. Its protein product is CSAPPRGVTYNEQFF.